This T cell receptor beta chain is from a study of metastatic and nonmetastatic thyroid tumors. About the study: Across blood and tumor or nodule tissue, repertoires from malignant and benign thyroid patients were compared with one another. Findings and limits, study-wide: Malignant thyroid tumors reportedly had TCR beta diversity that was significantly higher than in benign nodules, in blood and tumor.

This clone was found many times. Its matching antigen is unknown. Trimming pared 1 base from V and 2 bases from J, leaving 1 base between. This CDR3 has 12 amino acids. CDR1 MGHDK and CDR2 SYGVNS come from the germline V gene. In the authors' workflow: A papillary thyroid cancer distant-metastasis classifier was built from CDR3 differences across clinicopathological groups. TCRdb re-clonotyped the PCR reads via MiXCR. TCRdb, rather than the study authors, made the V and J calls. Among some 33,000 clones listed, about a fifth were seen once. Among the patients, none had received any treatment before thyroid surgery.

This chain links TRBV25-1 with TRBJ2-3; D is ambiguous. This TCR came from a male donor with papillary thyroid cancer or a benign thyroid nodule (not recorded which). Some clones in this sample may be carry-over from other donors' samples. Sequenced material: tumor tissue. In DNA form, the CDR3 reads TGTGCCAGCAGTGAATTCACAGATACGCAGTATTTT. This translates into CASSEFTDTQYF.